Ten or more counts support the clone carrying this T cell receptor beta chain. Antigen: not known. CDR1 is SGHTA and CDR2 is FQGNSA in the germline V gene. The CDR3 length is 14 residues. V lost 1 base and J 4 bases, leaving 9 bases between the germline ends. The data were obtained in a study of CD8 T cells in ankylosing spondylitis. Regarding the study as a whole: Several of the motif variants were reported before in synovial fluid and blood from reactive arthritis. Significant enrichment of disease-linked clones was reportedly seen in matched ankylosing spondylitis synovial fluid. A TCR beta motif of eight highly homologous variants appeared characteristic of ankylosing spondylitis blood.

Making use of molecular barcodes, quantitative 5'-RACE generated TCR beta libraries. MiXCR, applied by TCRdb to the 5' RACE reads, yields one record per CDR3 protein. The sample gives fewer than 550,000 distinct CDR3 sequences, roughly 5% of which show up once; under 4.5% is in the top ten. This TCR derives from a male donor with ankylosing spondylitis. The chain is built from TRBV7-2 and TRBJ2-3; D unclear. Sequencing input: blood, either unsorted or a sorted T cell fraction (not recorded which). The CDR3 protein is CASSLGKGSDTQYF. The DNA for the CDR3 is TGTGCCAGCAGCTTAGGGAAGGGATCAGATACGCAGTATTTT.